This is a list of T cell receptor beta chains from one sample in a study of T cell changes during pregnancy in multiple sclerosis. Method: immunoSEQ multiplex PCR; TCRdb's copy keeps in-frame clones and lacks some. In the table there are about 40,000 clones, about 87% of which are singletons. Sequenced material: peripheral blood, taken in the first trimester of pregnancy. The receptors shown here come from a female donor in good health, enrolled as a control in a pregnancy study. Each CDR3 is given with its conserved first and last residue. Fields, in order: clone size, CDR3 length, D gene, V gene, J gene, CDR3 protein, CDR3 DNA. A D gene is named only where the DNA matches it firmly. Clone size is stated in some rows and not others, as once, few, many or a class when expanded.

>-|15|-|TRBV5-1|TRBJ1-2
CASSFADTGGDGYTF
TGCGCCAGCAGCTTTGCGGACACCGGAGGGGATGGCTACACCTTC
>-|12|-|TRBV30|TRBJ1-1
CAWSLGGTEAFF
TGTGCCTGGAGTCTCGGGGGGACTGAAGCTTTCTTT
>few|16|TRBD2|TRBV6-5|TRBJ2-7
CASSYSTGGRSYEQYF
TGTGCCAGCAGTTACTCGACGGGCGGGAGGTCCTACGAGCAGTACTTC
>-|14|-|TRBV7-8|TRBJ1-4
CASSLGRRGEKLFF
TGTGCCAGCAGCTTAGGACGGCGGGGCGAAAAACTGTTTTTT
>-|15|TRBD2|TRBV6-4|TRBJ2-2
CASSPGLGNTGELFF
TGTGCCAGCAGCCCGGGACTAGGTAACACCGGGGAGCTGTTTTTT
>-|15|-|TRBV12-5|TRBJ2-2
CASGGGLTNTGELFF
TGTGCTAGTGGAGGGGGTTTGACGAACACCGGGGAGCTGTTTTTT
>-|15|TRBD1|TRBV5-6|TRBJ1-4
CASRLQGETNEKLFF
TGTGCCAGCAGGTTGCAGGGGGAAACTAATGAAAAACTGTTTTTT
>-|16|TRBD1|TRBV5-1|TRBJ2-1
CASSRGQGGSYNEQFF
TGCGCCAGCAGCAGAGGACAGGGGGGCTCCTACAATGAGCAGTTCTTC
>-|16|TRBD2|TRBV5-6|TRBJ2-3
CASRWIAGAATDTQYF
TGTGCCAGCAGATGGATAGCGGGGGCCGCCACAGATACGCAGTATTTT
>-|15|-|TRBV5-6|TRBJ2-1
CASSLRLSSYNEQFF
TGTGCCAGCAGCTTGCGTTTGAGCTCCTACAATGAGCAGTTCTTC
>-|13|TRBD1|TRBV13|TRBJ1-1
CASSLAGTGEAFF
TGTGCCAGCAGCCTAGCCGGGACAGGGGAAGCTTTCTTT
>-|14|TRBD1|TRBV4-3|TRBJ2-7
CASSPTGGSYEQYF
TGCGCCAGCAGCCCCACAGGGGGGTCATACGAGCAGTACTTC
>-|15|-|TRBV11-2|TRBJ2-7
CASSLGRDFSYEQYF
TGTGCCAGCAGCTTAGGAAGGGACTTCTCCTACGAGCAGTACTTC
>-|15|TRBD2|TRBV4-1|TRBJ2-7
CASSQDTSGAYEQYF
TGCGCCAGCAGCCAAGATACGAGCGGGGCCTACGAGCAGTACTTC
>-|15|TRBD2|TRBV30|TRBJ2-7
CAWSPTGGIAYEQYF
TGTGCCTGGAGTCCCACCGGGGGGATAGCCTACGAGCAGTACTTC
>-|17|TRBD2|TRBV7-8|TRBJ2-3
CASSLVETSSPTDTQYF
TGTGCCAGCAGCTTAGTCGAGACTAGCAGTCCTACAGATACGCAGTATTTT
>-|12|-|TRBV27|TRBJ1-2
CATRTGFYGYTF
TGTGCCACCCGAACAGGTTTCTATGGCTACACCTTC
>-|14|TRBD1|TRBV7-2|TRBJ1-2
CASSYDRGYYGYTF
TGTGCCAGCAGCTACGACAGGGGTTACTATGGCTACACCTTC
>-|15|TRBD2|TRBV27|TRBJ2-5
CASRASGTVGETQYF
TGTGCCAGCAGGGCTAGCGGGACGGTAGGGGAGACCCAGTACTTC
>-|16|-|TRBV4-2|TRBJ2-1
CASSQGGRGWYNEQFF
TGTGCCAGCAGCCAAGGGGGTAGGGGGTGGTACAATGAGCAGTTCTTC
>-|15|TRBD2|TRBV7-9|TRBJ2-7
CASSPRTSGVYEQYF
TGTGCCAGCAGCCCTCGGACTAGCGGGGTATACGAGCAGTACTTC
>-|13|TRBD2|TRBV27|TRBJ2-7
CASGAGGPYEQYF
TGTGCCAGCGGAGCGGGAGGGCCTTACGAGCAGTACTTC
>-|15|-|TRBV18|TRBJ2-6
CASSPTVSGANVLTF
TGTGCCAGCTCACCCACAGTCTCTGGGGCCAACGTCCTGACTTTC
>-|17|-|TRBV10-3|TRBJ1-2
CAPPSEALNRDMDGYTF
TGTGCCCCCCCCTCCGAGGCCCTAAACCGGGACATGGATGGCTACACCTTC
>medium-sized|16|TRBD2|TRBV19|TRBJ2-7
CASSRGLAGLTYEQYF
TGTGCCAGTAGTAGGGGACTAGCGGGGCTAACCTACGAGCAGTACTTC
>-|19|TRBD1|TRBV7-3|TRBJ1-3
CASSLKAPGTGGSGNTIYF
TGTGCCAGCAGCTTAAAGGCCCCCGGGACAGGGGGCTCTGGAAACACCATATATTTT
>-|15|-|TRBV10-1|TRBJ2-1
CASSVTGLTNNEQFF
TGCGCCAGCAGTGTAACGGGATTGACAAACAATGAGCAGTTCTTC
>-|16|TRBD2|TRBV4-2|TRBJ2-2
CASRRLAGGTTGELFF
TGTGCCAGCAGACGACTAGCGGGAGGCACCACCGGGGAGCTGTTTTTT
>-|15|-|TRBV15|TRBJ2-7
CATSRDWRIPYEQYF
TGTGCCACCAGCAGAGATTGGAGAATCCCCTACGAGCAGTACTTC
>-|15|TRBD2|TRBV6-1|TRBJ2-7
CASSGPSGSVYEQYF
TGTGCCAGCAGCGGGCCTAGCGGGAGTGTCTACGAGCAGTACTTC
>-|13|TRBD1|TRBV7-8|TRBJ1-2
CASSSNQGDGYTF
TGTGCCAGCAGCTCCAATCAGGGGGATGGCTACACCTTC
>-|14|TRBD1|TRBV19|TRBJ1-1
CASKGDRVNTEAFF
TGTGCCAGTAAGGGGGACAGGGTAAACACTGAAGCTTTCTTT
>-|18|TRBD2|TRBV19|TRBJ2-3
CASSGTSGGHPSTDTQYF
TGTGCCAGTAGTGGAACTAGCGGGGGCCACCCTTCCACAGATACGCAGTATTTT
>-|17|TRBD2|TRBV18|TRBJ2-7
CASSQGKERGEDYEQYF
TGTGCCAGCTCACAGGGGAAAGAGCGGGGAGAAGACTACGAGCAGTACTTC
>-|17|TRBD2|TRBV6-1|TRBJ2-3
CASSVQTSGTEADTQYF
TGTGCCAGCAGTGTCCAGACTAGCGGGACGGAAGCAGATACGCAGTATTTT
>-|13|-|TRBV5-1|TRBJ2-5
CASRQGPQETQYF
TGCGCCAGCCGTCAGGGGCCCCAAGAGACCCAGTACTTC
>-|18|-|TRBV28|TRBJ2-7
CASSLPGHLRSPLYEQYF
TGTGCCAGCAGTCTGCCGGGACACCTAAGGTCCCCACTCTACGAGCAGTACTTC
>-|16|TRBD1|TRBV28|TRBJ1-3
CASSKTGTGLGNTIYF
TGTGCCAGCAGTAAAACCGGGACAGGGCTTGGAAACACCATATATTTT
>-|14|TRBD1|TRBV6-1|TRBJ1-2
CASRNTGTGYGYTF
TGTGCCAGCAGGAACACCGGGACAGGCTATGGCTACACCTTC
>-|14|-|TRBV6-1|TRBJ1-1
CASRDTYRVDGAFF
TGTGCCAGCAGAGACACCTACAGGGTCGATGGAGCTTTCTTT
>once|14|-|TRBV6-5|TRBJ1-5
CASSWGGEDQPQHF
TGTGCCAGCAGCTGGGGGGGGGAGGATCAGCCCCAGCATTTT
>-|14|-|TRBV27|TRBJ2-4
CASSLGVEGNIQYF
TGTGCCAGCAGTTTAGGAGTAGAAGGAAACATTCAGTACTTC
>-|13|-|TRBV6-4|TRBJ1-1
CASSAGRGTEAFF
TGTGCCAGCAGTGCCGGTCGGGGGACTGAAGCTTTCTTT
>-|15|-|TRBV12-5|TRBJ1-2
CASGLVLRGGGGYTF
TGTGCTAGTGGTTTGGTACTCAGGGGTGGGGGCGGCTACACCTTC
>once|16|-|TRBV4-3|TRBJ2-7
CASSTTAQGVYYEQYF
TGCGCCAGCAGCACTACTGCCCAGGGTGTTTACTACGAGCAGTACTTC
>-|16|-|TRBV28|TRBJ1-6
CASARPLTGLDSPLHF
TGTGCCAGCGCCAGGCCCCTGACAGGTTTGGATTCACCCCTCCACTTT
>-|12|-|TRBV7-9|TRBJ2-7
CASSSFAYEQYF
TGTGCCAGCAGCTCCTTCGCCTACGAGCAGTACTTC
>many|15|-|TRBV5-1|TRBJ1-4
CASSWTTGPGEKLFF
TGCGCCAGCAGCTGGACTACAGGTCCGGGGGAAAAACTGTTTTTT
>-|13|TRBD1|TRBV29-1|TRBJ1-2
CSAKDRAMPGYTF
TGCAGCGCCAAGGACAGGGCAATGCCTGGCTACACCTTC
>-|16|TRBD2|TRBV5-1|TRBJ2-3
CASSLGLAGSTDTQYF
TGCGCCAGCAGCTTGGGGCTAGCGGGGAGCACAGATACGCAGTATTTT
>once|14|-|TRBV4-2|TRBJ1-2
CASSQAGEAGSYTF
TGTGCCAGCAGCCAAGCGGGGGAGGCAGGGAGCTACACCTTC
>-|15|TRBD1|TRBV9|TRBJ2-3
CASSFRQGKADTQYF
TGTGCCAGCAGTTTTAGACAGGGGAAGGCAGATACGCAGTATTTT
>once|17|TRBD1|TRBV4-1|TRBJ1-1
CASSQDPLSRGPTEAFF
TGCGCCAGCAGCCAAGATCCCCTGAGCAGGGGGCCCACTGAAGCTTTCTTT